This TCR beta chain emerged from a study of response to subunit inactivated influenza vaccine. The study, taken as a whole, reports: It was the authors' suggestion that each seasonal influenza vaccination recruits few new T cells.

TCRdb redid the calling of the RT-PCR reads with MiXCR, one entry per CDR3 protein. The sample has roughly 780,000 distinct CDR3 sequences; approximately 18% are singletons. CDR3 size: 16 residues. V shed 5 bases and J shed 3 bases, with 19 bases lying between them. Germline CDR1 and CDR2: LGHNA and YSLEER. Notes on this clonotype: What it recognizes is unknown.

The genes are TRBV4-3 and TRBJ2-5; D possibly uses TRBD1 or TRBD2 (5 bases each). Specimen: PBMCs from blood, collected around 5 days after vaccination. This receptor was obtained from a middle-aged man who received an inactivated influenza vaccine. Here the CDR3 reads CASSKLPGTVKETQYF. The CDR3 bases are TGCGCCAGCAGCAAGTTACCAGGGACGGTGAAAGAGACCCAGTACTTC.